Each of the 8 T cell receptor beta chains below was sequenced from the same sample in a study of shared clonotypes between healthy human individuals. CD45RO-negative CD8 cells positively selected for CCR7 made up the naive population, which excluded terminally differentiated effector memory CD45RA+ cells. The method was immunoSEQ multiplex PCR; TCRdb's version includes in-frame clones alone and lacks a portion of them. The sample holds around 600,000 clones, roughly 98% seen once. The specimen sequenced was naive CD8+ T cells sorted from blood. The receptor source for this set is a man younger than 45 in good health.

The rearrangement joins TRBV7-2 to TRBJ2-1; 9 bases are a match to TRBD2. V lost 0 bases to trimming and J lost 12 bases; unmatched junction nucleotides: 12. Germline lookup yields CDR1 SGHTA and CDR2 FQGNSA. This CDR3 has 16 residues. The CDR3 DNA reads TGTGCCAGCAGCTTAGCGATAAGCGGGAGGTGGGATGGGCAGTTCTTC. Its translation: CASSLAISGRWDGQFF.

In DNA, the CDR3 is TGTGCCAGCATCTGGCGGGAGGGTGCCTACAATGAGCAGTTCTTC. It translates to CASIWREGAYNEQFF. The genes are TRBV6-5 and TRBJ2-1, with TRBD2 identical over 9 bases. CDR3 length equals 15 residues. V lost 7 bases, J lost 2 bases, and 6 bases stayed unmatched. Germline V lookup: CDR1 MNHEY, CDR2 SVGAGI.

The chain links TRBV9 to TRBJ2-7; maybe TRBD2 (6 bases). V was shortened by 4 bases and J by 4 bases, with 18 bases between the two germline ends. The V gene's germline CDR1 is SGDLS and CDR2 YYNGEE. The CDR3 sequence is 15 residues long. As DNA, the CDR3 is TGTGCCAGCAGCCCGGAGGGAGTTCCCTTTTACGAGCAGTACTTC. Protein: CASSPEGVPFYEQYF.

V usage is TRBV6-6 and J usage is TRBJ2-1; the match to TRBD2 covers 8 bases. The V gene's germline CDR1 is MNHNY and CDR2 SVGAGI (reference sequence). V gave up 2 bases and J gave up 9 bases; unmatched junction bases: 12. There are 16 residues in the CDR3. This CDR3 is CASSYPPERELVEQFF. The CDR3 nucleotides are TGTGCCAGCAGTTACCCCCCGGAGCGGGAGTTGGTTGAGCAGTTCTTC.

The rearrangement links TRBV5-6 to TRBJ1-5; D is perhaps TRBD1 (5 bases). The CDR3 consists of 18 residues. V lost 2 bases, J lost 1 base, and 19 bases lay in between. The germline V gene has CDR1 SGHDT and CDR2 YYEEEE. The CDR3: CASSFWDRSIRSNQPQHF. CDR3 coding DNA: TGTGCCAGCAGCTTTTGGGACCGGAGTATTCGCAGCAATCAGCCCCAGCATTTT.

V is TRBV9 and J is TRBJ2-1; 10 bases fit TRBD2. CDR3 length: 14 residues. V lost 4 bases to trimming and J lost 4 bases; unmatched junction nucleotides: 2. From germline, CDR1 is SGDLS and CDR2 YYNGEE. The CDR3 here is CASSSSGRYNEQFF. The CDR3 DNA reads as TGTGCCAGCAGCTCTAGCGGGAGATACAATGAGCAGTTCTTC. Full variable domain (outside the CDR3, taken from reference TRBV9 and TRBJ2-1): DSGVTQTPKHLITATGQRVTLRCSPRSGDLSVYWYQQSLDQGLQFLIQYYNGEERAKGNILERFSAQQFPDLHSELNLSSLELGDSALYFCASSSSGRYNEQFFGPGTRLTVL.

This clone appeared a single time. CDR3 amino acids: CASSLIQAYEQYF. The CDR3 DNA reads as TGTGCCAGCAGCTTAATCCAGGCCTACGAGCAGTACTTC. This chain links TRBV7-2 with TRBJ2-7; D gene uncertain. V lost 2 bases and J lost 2, with 7 bases in between. The CDR3 consists of 13 residues. CDR1 and CDR2 (germline): SGHTA, FQGNSA.

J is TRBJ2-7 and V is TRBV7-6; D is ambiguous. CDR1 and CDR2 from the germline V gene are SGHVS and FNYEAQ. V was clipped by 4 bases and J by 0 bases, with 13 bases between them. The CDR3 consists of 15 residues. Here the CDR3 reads CASSSELPFSYEQYF. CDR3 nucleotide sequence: TGTGCCAGCAGCTCCGAGTTACCGTTCTCCTACGAGCAGTACTTC.